This T cell receptor beta chain derives from a study of Ad26.COV2.S vaccination and SARS-CoV-2 variants. Whole-study results and caveats: Estimates derived from TCR breadth and depth analyses may have underestimated total T cell responses.

Of note for this clone: Its antigen is as yet unknown.

Some clones are missing from TCRdb's copy, which holds only in-frame ones; the method was immunoSEQ multiplex PCR. Altogether some 460,000 clones are present, roughly 87% being singletons, with the ten largest covering 1.5% to 2%. Treatment defined: around 19 received Ad26.COV2.S at low or high dose, single or two shots; 5 received placebo; per-sample allocation not given. The samples were gathered on day 63 after the first injection of vaccine or placebo. Boston hosted the donor, who was an adult aged 18-55 years. This CDR3 is 15 amino acids long. Germline-derived CDR1 and CDR2 are SGHNT and YYREEE (reference sequence). V was cut by 3 bases and J by 0 bases, with 13 bases left in between.

This chain connects TRBV5-4 to TRBJ2-7; D call uncertain. This clonotype was sampled from a person between 18 and 65 years old who received the Ad26.COV2.S COVID-19 vaccine or a placebo. The specimen comprised peripheral blood, sampled in a trial of Ad26.COV2.S vaccine versus placebo. The CDR3 sequence is CASSYSGKISYEQYF. The CDR3 region has the DNA TGTGCCAGCAGCTACTCAGGAAAAATCTCCTACGAGCAGTACTTC.